What follows is one T cell receptor (beta chain) and its context. Taking its sample share into account, this clonotype is large (0.1 to 1%). Its antigen remains undetermined. No base-level quality is on record; no much larger clone is a single base apart. The library was produced with 5' RACE. These reads were obtained on a NextSeq 500. The TCR library protocol attached a unique molecular identifier to each TCR cDNA molecule to allow correction of PCR and sequencing errors. Regarding the original processing steps: TCR identification, UMI-based error correction and CDR3 extraction were all carried out with Decombinator tools. Expanded TCRs were defined as those above a frequency of 2 per 1,000, corresponding to the top 1% of the tumor frequency distribution. Expanded tumor TCRs statistically deemed absent (corrected P<0.05) from at least one tumor region were classed as regional, and all other expanded tumor TCRs were classed as ubiquitous. Renyi diversity was calculated using the R vegan package after each repertoire was subsampled 100 times to 5,000 TCRs. CDR3 similarity networks were built from amino acid triplet string-kernel similarity, connecting CDR3s with pairwise similarity above 0.82. Starting from the raw public reads, TCRdb applied fastp trimming at Q25, assembled clones with MiXCR and retained in-frame beta chains. CDR3 protein duplicates are merged, each entry listing the most common genes and DNA. In this record, the V and J calls reflect TCRdb's handling and not the investigators' own analysis. In this sample the table shows some 5,500 distinct CDR3 sequences, 13% to 15% of which occur a single time. Around 11% of the sample goes to the ten largest clones.

This specimen belongs to a study of spatial heterogeneity in lung cancer (dated by TCRdb to about 2019). With respect to the entire study: Beta-chain transcripts were consistently detected in greater numbers than alpha-chain transcripts, which likely reflects a higher abundance of beta-chain transcripts. The study quantitatively compared TCR alpha and beta repertoires across multiple tumor regions, matched nontumor lung and blood in non-small cell lung cancer. A strong correlation was found between TCR transcript counts in tumor regions and a T cell transcriptional module score from matched bulk RNA-seq. In the raw uncorrected reads, each unique combination of TCR and UMI appeared more than ten times on average. At surgery, hundreds of tumor regions, around 65 matched nontumor lung samples and more than 50 PBMC samples were TCR-sequenced for both alpha and beta chains. TCR repertoire features were related to nonsynonymous mutation counts determined by whole-exome sequencing of tumor tissue. The research as a whole found: The number of expanded intratumoral alpha and beta TCRs correlated with the tumor nonsynonymous mutation count. Confirming at a functional level the hypothesis that regional TCRs recognize regional mutations was considered to require additional single-cell paired TCR alpha and beta sequencing. TCR-seq coverage of tumor T cells was estimated to be only approximately 7% for alpha chains and more than 11% for beta chains. Counts of ubiquitous and regional expanded TCRs correlated with counts of ubiquitous and regional nonsynonymous mutations, respectively.

In light of the paper, this sample's time point label describes: sample taken at primary tumor resection. Samples were obtained from approximately 72 patients with early-stage, untreated non-small cell lung cancer from the lung TRACERx cohort. Without any cell sorting, TCR sequencing was performed on whole RNA extracted either from tumor and nontumor lung tissue or from cryopreserved PBMC samples. Patients were selected for TCR sequencing only if sufficient RNA was available from at least two tumor regions. Before being selected, tumor and adjacent nontumor lung specimens were reviewed by a lung pathologist. Sample: lung tumor tissue, taken at surgery. The sequence was collected from a male donor with early-stage non-small cell lung cancer.

The sequence in DNA is TGCAGTGCCAAGCTAGCGGGAGGGGGAAACACCGGGGAGCTGTTTTTT. The translation is CSAKLAGGGNTGELFF. The V and J segments used are TRBV20-1 and TRBJ2-2; the junction holds 12 bases that match TRBD2. The CDR3 covers 16 residues, taking in both the cysteine and the phenylalanine. Just the 48-base CDR3 DNA is kept, in frame starting at base 1. Via the germline V gene (reference sequence), CDR1 is DFQATT and CDR2 SNEGSKA. V lost 6 bases and J lost 2 bases, and the count of bases not matched to a germline gene is 7.